This T cell receptor (beta chain) was obtained from a study of neurological immune-mediated disorders. Study-level points and caveats: Sharing of CDR3 amino acid sequences among expanded clones across subjects was absent, suggesting private repertoires in all groups.

As for the cDNA, it was generated by 5'RACE with 10-nucleotide random UMIs. Each CDR3 protein is one row after TCRdb ran MiXCR on the 5' RACE reads. The sample consists of about 60,000 distinct CDR3 sequences, more than 7.5% of them appearing once. This clonotype was seen many times. Its antigen is not known. Time point denoted: longitudinal time-point 2. This TCR was recovered from a man in his thirties or forties in good health. Sequenced: PBMCs.

The DNA for the CDR3 is TGCGCCAGCAGTGGTGTGACCGGGACTCGTTACAATGAGCAGTTCTTC. This gives the protein CASSGVTGTRYNEQFF. V and J are TRBV5-1 and TRBJ2-1; weak D call: TRBD2 (6 bases). This CDR3 has 16 amino acids. V dropped 5 bases and J dropped 4 bases, with 19 bases sitting between them. Germline CDR1 reads SGHRS; CDR2 reads YFSETQ. Full variable domain (outside the CDR3, taken from reference TRBV5-1 and TRBJ2-1): KAGVTQTPRYLIKTRGQQVTLSCSPISGHRSVSWYQQTPGQGLQFLFEYFSETQRNKGNFPGRFSGRQFSNSRSEMNVSTLELGDSALYLCASSGVTGTRYNEQFFGPGTRLTVL.